Shown below are 29 T cell receptor beta chains from a single sample sequenced in a study of blood T cell repertoires in COVID-19. Repertoires were generated with immunoSEQ multiplex PCR, while TCRdb's copy carries only in-frame clones and drops some. The sample consists of about 400,000 clones, approximately 87% of them appearing once. The sequencing sample was made of PBMCs or T cells enriched from blood (not recorded which). These receptors originate from a man between 40 and 49 years old in a cohort exposed to, infected with or recovered from COVID-19 (not recorded which).

The chain employs TRBV9 and TRBJ1-2, with D perhaps matching TRBD1 (6 bases). CDR3 size: 14 residues. Trimming pared 4 bases from V and 7 bases from J, leaving 17 bases between. Germline-derived CDR1 and CDR2 are SGDLS and YYNGEE. The CDR3 is CASSFTTGLSGYTF. The CDR3 DNA sequence: TGTGCCAGCAGCTTCACGACAGGTTTATCTGGCTACACCTTC.

The chain uses TRBV5-4 and TRBJ2-7, with 11 bases lining up with TRBD2. Germline V gene lookup returns CDR1 SGHNT and CDR2 YYREEE (reference sequence). V lost 0 bases and J lost 2; bases outside the gene matches: 1. This CDR3 contains 15 residues. The CDR3 is CASSLDSGRAYEQYF. Here the CDR3 DNA reads TGTGCCAGCAGCTTGGATAGCGGGAGGGCCTACGAGCAGTACTTC. The full variable domain, rest sourced from reference TRBV5-4 and TRBJ2-7, is ETGVTQSPTHLIKTRGQQVTLRCSSQSGHNTVSWYQQALGQGPQFIFQYYREEENGRGNFPPRFSGLQFPNYSSELNVNALELDDSALYLCASSLDSGRAYEQYFGPGTRLTVT.

The rearrangement links TRBV27 to TRBJ2-7, with TRBD2 matching 12 bases. With V trimmed by 7 bases and J by 8 bases, 12 bases remained unmatched. This CDR3 is built from 15 residues. The V gene's germline CDR1 is MNHEY and CDR2 SMNVEV (reference sequence). CDR3 loop: CASTTLGLAGSQQYF. CDR3 coding DNA: TGTGCCAGCACCACCCTGGGACTAGCGGGTTCCCAGCAGTACTTC.

The chain links TRBV30 to TRBJ1-3, with TRBD1 as a possible D gene (5 bases). V was shortened by 4 bases and J by 2 bases, with 9 bases between the two germline ends. Germline V lookup: CDR1 GTSNPN, CDR2 SVGIG (reference sequence). The CDR3 has 13 amino acids. As DNA, the CDR3 is TGTGCCTGGATGCGGGGGGCTGGAAACACCATATATTTT. It is translated as CAWMRGAGNTIYF. The complete variable domain, with remaining parts taken from reference TRBV30 and TRBJ1-3, reads SQTIHQWPATLVQPVGSPLSLECTVEGTSNPNLYWYRQAAGRGLQLLFYSVGIGQISSEVPQNLSASRPQDRQFILSSKKLLLSDSGFYLCAWMRGAGNTIYFGEGSWLTVV.

V and J are TRBV5-5 and TRBJ2-3; no definite D call. CDR1 is SGHKS and CDR2 is YYEKEE in the germline V gene (reference sequence). The CDR3 runs 14 residues. V was cut by 1 base and J by 6 bases, with 12 bases left in between. Here the CDR3 DNA reads TGTGCCAGCAGCTTGATGTCGGCCGGGGATACGCAGTATTTT. Translating gives CASSLMSAGDTQYF.

V usage is TRBV10-2 and J usage is TRBJ1-5; weak D call: TRBD1 (5 bases). The CDR3 is 13 residues long. Trimming cost V 4 bases and J 3 bases, with 7 bases left between them. CDR1 is WSHSY, CDR2 SAAADI, per germline. CDR3 nucleotide sequence: TGCGCCAGCAGTGGACAGCCCAATCAGCCCCAGCATTTT. This sequence encodes CASSGQPNQPQHF.

The chain uses TRBV28 and TRBJ1-5, with a weak D call TRBD1 (5 bases). There are 17 residues in the CDR3. Germline V gene data show CDR1 as MDHEN and CDR2 as SYDVKM. Trimming stripped 2 bases from V and 0 bases from J, with 14 bases between. The CDR3 here is CASSLRGNGYSNQPQHF. The CDR3 nucleotides read TGTGCCAGCAGTTTAAGGGGAAACGGGTATAGCAATCAGCCCCAGCATTTT.

The chain joins TRBV19 to TRBJ2-7; TRBD2 matches 8 bases. Trimming took 4 bases from V and 2 from J; bases not matched to a gene: 1. CDR1 LNHDA and CDR2 SQIVND come from the germline V gene (reference sequence). The CDR3 is made up of 13 amino acids. The CDR3 protein is CASSTGLAYEQYF. As DNA, the CDR3 is TGTGCCAGTAGTACGGGACTAGCCTACGAGCAGTACTTC.

The chain joins TRBV7-2 to TRBJ2-1; D is possibly TRBD2 (5 bases). The V gene's germline CDR1 is SGHTA and CDR2 FQGNSA. Trimming removed 4 bases at V and 6 bases at J, with 13 bases between. The CDR3 sequence is 14 residues long. The CDR3 spells CASSSMPSLNEQFF. The CDR3 DNA reads as TGTGCCAGCAGCTCCATGCCTAGCCTCAATGAGCAGTTCTTC.

The V gene is TRBV4-1, the J gene TRBJ2-1; 8 bases fit TRBD2. Germline loops: CDR1 MGHRA, CDR2 YSYEKL. V shed 3 bases and J 10 bases; nucleotides not matched to a gene: 11. This CDR3 comprises 15 residues. Here the CDR3 reads CASSHPGLDQYEQFF. For the CDR3, the DNA is TGCGCCAGCAGCCACCCGGGACTAGACCAATACGAGCAGTTCTTC.

The chain links TRBV7-8 to TRBJ1-4; TRBD1 matches at 10 bases. The J segment lost 5 bases and the V segment lost 5 bases, leaving 8 bases of the junction unmatched. The CDR3 has 16 residues. CDR1 and CDR2 from the germline V gene are SGHVS and FQNEAQ. This CDR3 reads CASSPRRGQGNEKLFF. CDR3 sequence (DNA): TGTGCCAGCAGCCCGAGAAGGGGACAGGGGAATGAAAAACTGTTTTTT.

This sequence joins TRBV5-1 and TRBJ2-7; D not resolved. The CDR3 is made up of 15 amino acids. Germline values: CDR1 SGHRS, CDR2 YFSETQ. V dropped 5 bases and J dropped 1 base, with 16 bases sitting between them. The CDR3 region is CASSHQTQPSYEQYF. In nucleotides, the CDR3 is TGCGCCAGCAGTCATCAGACACAGCCTTCCTACGAGCAGTACTTC.

The CDR3 sequence: CASSFRRGNYEQYF. The CDR3 bases are TGTGCCAGCAGCTTCCGGCGGGGAAACTACGAGCAGTACTTC. The rearrangement joins TRBV5-6 to TRBJ2-7; possible D gene TRBD2, 6 bases. Trimming took 2 bases from V and 3 from J, leaving 12 bases between them. Germline CDR1 SGHDT, CDR2 YYEEEE. The CDR3 spans 14 residues.

The chain couples TRBV21-1 to TRBJ1-5; no check of the table's D call, TRBD1, against the DNA was made. TRBV21-1 has pseudogene status. CDR3 length equals 16 residues. In nucleotides, the CDR3 is TGTGCCAGCAGCGCCAAACCGGGACAGTTGAATCAGCCCCAGCATTTT. This codes for CASSAKPGQLNQPQHF.

The chain uses TRBV12-5 and TRBJ2-5; TRBD1 might be the D (6 bases). Germline CDR1 is LGHNT and CDR2 is FRNRAP. V was pared by 5 bases and J by 5 bases, with 12 bases between. The CDR3 runs 13 residues. The DNA of the CDR3 is TGTGCTAGTGGTACAACAGGGCGCGAGACCCAGTACTTC. Protein sequence: CASGTTGRETQYF.

This clone was picked up one time. V usage is TRBV11-1 and J usage is TRBJ1-6, with 8 positions matching TRBD1. This CDR3 contains 15 residues. CDR1 is SGHAT and CDR2 is FQDESV in the germline V gene (reference sequence). V lost 4 bases and J lost 10; bases outside the gene matches: 9. CDR3: CASSYQTGDASPLHF. The CDR3 nucleotides are TGTGCCAGCAGCTATCAGACAGGGGATGCCTCACCCCTCCACTTT.

This clone was seen just once. The chain has TRBV20-1 and TRBJ1-1, with D unclear. The CDR3 contains 11 residues. Trimming left V 6 bases short and J 5 bases short, with 10 bases between. The germline CDR1 and CDR2 sequences are DFQATT and SNEGSKA (reference sequence). The CDR3 bases are TGCAGTGCCAGGAGGGATACTGAAGCTTTCTTT. Its translation is CSARRDTEAFF.

The rearrangement uses TRBV3-1 (or the pseudogene TRBV3-2) and TRBJ1-2, with 8 positions matching TRBD1. CDR1 and CDR2 from the germline V gene are LGHDT and YNNKEL (reference sequence). This CDR3 comprises 14 residues. J gave up 7 bases and V 4 bases, and 8 bases lay outside the gene matches. Here the CDR3 reads CASSPTGQGGGYTF. In DNA form, the CDR3 reads TGTGCCAGCAGCCCCACCGGACAGGGTGGTGGCTACACCTTC.

V gene TRBV27 combines with J gene TRBJ1-1; weak D call: TRBD1 (6 bases). The CDR3 runs 15 residues. Deletions cut 5 bases from V and 0 bases from J, with 13 bases between. CDR1 is MNHEY and CDR2 is SMNVEV in the germline V gene (reference sequence). The DNA of the CDR3 is TGTGCCAGCAGTCCAACAGGGTGGTTGAACACTGAAGCTTTCTTT. Translating it yields CASSPTGWLNTEAFF.

V usage is TRBV18 and J usage is TRBJ1-6; the match to TRBD1 covers 7 bases. The V gene's germline CDR1 is KGHSH and CDR2 LQKENI. This CDR3 contains 14 residues. V trimming: 6 bases; J trimming: 4 bases; junction bases outside the gene matches: 3. This CDR3 is CASSPGQYNSPLHF. CDR3 nucleotide sequence: TGTGCCAGCTCCCCGGGACAGTATAATTCACCCCTCCACTTT.

In its sample, this clone was seen a few times. CDR3 amino acids: CAISETSGFYNEQFF. CDR3 bases: TGTGCCATCAGTGAAACTAGCGGGTTTTACAATGAGCAGTTCTTC. The chain recombines TRBV10-3 with TRBJ2-1, with 9 bases aligning to TRBD2. CDR1 ENHRY and CDR2 SYGVKD come from the germline V gene. This CDR3 comprises 15 residues. V was pared by 3 bases and J by 4 bases, with 4 bases of the junction left unmatched.

V usage is TRBV4-2 and J usage is TRBJ2-5; TRBD2 matches 8 bases. The V segment lost 1 base and the J segment 5 bases; nucleotides outside the gene matches: 12. The CDR3 extends over 17 amino acids. The V gene's germline CDR1 is LGHNA and CDR2 YNFKEQ. This chain's CDR3 is CASSQASGSGSVETQYF. CDR3 nucleotides: TGTGCCAGCAGCCAAGCCTCGGGGAGCGGGAGTGTGGAGACCCAGTACTTC.

This clone occurred once. The rearrangement links TRBV28 to TRBJ2-3; 8 bases fit TRBD1. The CDR3 has 19 amino acids. Germline CDR1 and CDR2: MDHEN and SYDVKM. CDR3 sequence reads: CEASLLRRDRRRITDTQYF. Here the CDR3 DNA reads TGTGAGGCCTCACTCCTACGCCGGGACAGGAGACGGATCACAGATACGCAGTATTTT.

J is TRBJ1-4 and V is TRBV5-5, with D possibly being TRBD1 (5 bases). V was cut by 5 bases and J by 6 bases, with 14 bases left in between. The germline CDR1 and CDR2 sequences are SGHKS and YYEKEE (reference sequence). CDR3 length: 14 residues. The DNA of the CDR3 is TGTGCCAGCAGGAGGGACTCCCAATATGAAAAACTGTTTTTT. It yields the protein CASRRDSQYEKLFF.

The gene calls are TRBV5-4 and TRBJ2-7; 9 bases are shared with TRBD2. Germline CDR1 reads SGHNT; CDR2 reads YYREEE (reference sequence). This CDR3 spans 14 amino acids. With 2 bases clipped from V and 1 base from J, the junction kept 1 base outside the gene matches. The CDR3 sequence is CASSFSGGSYEQYF. DNA for the CDR3: TGTGCCAGCAGCTTTAGCGGGGGATCCTACGAGCAGTACTTC.

This clone has more than one count but fewer than ten. V gene TRBV5-1 combines with J gene TRBJ2-2, with 8 bases identical to TRBD2. The length of the CDR3 is 15 residues. The V and J ends lost 3 bases and 0 bases, in that order; junction bases with no gene match: 1. Germline loops: CDR1 SGHRS, CDR2 YFSETQ. The CDR3 protein is CASSYSGANTGELFF. DNA for the CDR3: TGCGCCAGCAGCTATAGCGGGGCGAACACCGGGGAGCTGTTTTTT.

The gene calls are TRBV5-1 and TRBJ2-2; D is uncertain. Germline-derived CDR1 and CDR2 are SGHRS and YFSETQ. The CDR3 is made up of 14 amino acids. Trimming shortened V by 2 bases and J by 4 bases, and 9 bases separated the two germline ends. The CDR3 bases are TGCGCCAGCAGCTTTCGTCTTTCCACCGGGGAGCTGTTTTTT. Translation: CASSFRLSTGELFF.

The J gene is TRBJ2-1, the V gene TRBV9; 9 bases agree with TRBD2. Germline CDR1 reads SGDLS; CDR2 reads YYNGEE. This CDR3 has 16 amino acids. After removal of 2 bases from V and 4 bases from J, the junction contained 7 bases not matched to a gene. This CDR3 reads CASSVGGRAAYNEQFF. As DNA, the CDR3 is TGTGCCAGCAGCGTGGGCGGGAGGGCCGCGTACAATGAGCAGTTCTTC.

This chain links TRBV6-1 with TRBJ2-1, with TRBD2 matching over 13 bases. V lost 0 bases and J lost 4; bases outside the gene matches: 3. Germline assignment: CDR1 MNHNS and CDR2 SASEGT. This CDR3 has 17 residues. CDR3 sequence (DNA): TGTGCCAGCAGTGAAGCCGGGACTAGCGGGAAATACAATGAGCAGTTCTTC. It yields the protein CASSEAGTSGKYNEQFF.